One sample yielded the 18 T cell receptor beta chains listed below, sequenced in a study of cytomegalovirus exposure and HLA in healthy donors. PCR used 60 Vbeta primers and 13 Jbeta primers. Sequenced by immunoSEQ multiplex PCR; TCRdb stores in-frame clones only, minus some. This table holds about 98,000 clones, approximately 74% found once. The sample taken for sequencing was PBMCs. The receptors originated from a male donor in good health and CMV-seronegative.

This clone was seen only once. The chain uses TRBV19 and TRBJ2-5, with TRBD2 as a possible D gene (6 bases). This CDR3 is 15 amino acids long. V was cut by 7 bases and J by 2 bases, with 17 bases left in between. Looked up from germline, CDR1 is LNHDA and CDR2 is SQIVND (reference sequence). CDR3 sequence reads: CASTTGAGSQETQYF. CDR3 nucleotides: TGTGCCAGTACCACCGGGGCGGGGAGTCAAGAGACCCAGTACTTC.

The gene calls are TRBV6-5 and TRBJ2-1, with D uncertain. V was cut by 5 bases and J by 5 bases, with 7 bases left in between. CDR1 is MNHEY, CDR2 SVGAGI, per germline. This CDR3 has 12 residues. The CDR3 spells CASSQSNNEQFF. DNA of the CDR3: TGTGCCAGCAGTCAATCAAACAATGAGCAGTTCTTC.

Worth noting for this clone: At one of its ends the junction is not consistent with the germline gene, which may arise from a read error. The V call is TRBV5-6, the J call TRBJ1-6, with a weak D call TRBD1 (6 bases). CDR1 and CDR2 from the germline V gene are SGHDT and YYEEEE. This CDR3 is built from 13 residues. CDR3 residues: CASSFYRGGAGYF. DNA for the CDR3: TGTGCCAGCAGCTTTTATCGCGGGGGCGCGGGTTACTTT. Combining the CDR3 with reference TRBV5-6 and TRBJ1-6 gives the whole variable domain DAGVTQSPTHLIKTRGQQVTLRCSPKSGHDTVSWYQQALGQGPQFIFQYYEEEERQRGNFPDRFSGHQFPNYSSELNVNALLLGDSALYLCASSFYRGGAGYFGNGTRLTVT.

This clone was picked up a small number of times. At one end, the junction sequence differs from germline, possibly due to a read error. The chain combines TRBV7-9 with TRBJ2-5, with 7 bases matching TRBD2. Germline V gene sequence: CDR1 SEHNR, CDR2 FQNEAQ (reference sequence). CDR3 size: 15 residues. The CDR3 region has the DNA TGTTCCAGCAGCTTACAGCTAGCGGAACAAGAGACCCAGTACTTC. Amino acid sequence: CSSSLQLAEQETQYF. The full variable domain, with the rest looked up from reference TRBV7-9 and TRBJ2-5, is DTGVSQNPRHKITKRGQNVTFRCDPISEHNRLYWYRQTLGQGPEFLTYFQNEAQLEKSRLLSDRFSAERPKGSFSTLEIQRTEQGDSAMYLCSSSLQLAEQETQYFGPGTRLLVL.

This rearrangement joins TRBV5-1 to TRBJ2-5; 7 bases are shared with TRBD1. Judging by the DNA end, TRBJ2-7 fits better; the J call may be wrong. Germline values: CDR1 SGHRS, CDR2 YFSETQ. The CDR3 contains 15 residues. Here the CDR3 DNA reads TGCGCCAGCAGCTTCGCCGGGACAGAAATTTACGAGCAGTACTTC. It specifies CASSFAGTEIYEQYF.

The gene calls are TRBV30 and TRBJ2-5; 8 nucleotides align to TRBD1. The closer fit of TRBJ2-7 to the DNA end suggests the J call may be wrong. Germline assignment: CDR1 GTSNPN and CDR2 SVGIG (reference sequence). The CDR3 has 14 amino acids. The CDR3 bases are TGTGCCTGGAGTGCCGGACAGGGCTCCTACGAGCAGTACTTC. It encodes CAWSAGQGSYEQYF.

The chain uses TRBV9 and TRBJ2-1; TRBD2 agrees at 11 bases. Germline V lookup: CDR1 SGDLS, CDR2 YYNGEE. The CDR3 has 15 amino acids. With 6 bases clipped from V and 6 bases from J, the junction kept 8 bases outside the gene matches. This CDR3 is CASTPLGTSGNEQFF. The CDR3 bases are TGTGCCAGCACGCCCCTAGGGACTAGCGGCAATGAGCAGTTCTTC.

V usage is TRBV9 and J usage is TRBJ1-4; TRBD1 agrees at 10 bases. CDR1 is SGDLS and CDR2 is YYNGEE in the germline V gene. The length of the CDR3 is 15 residues. Unmatched junction bases numbered 4, after V lost 0 bases and J lost 8 bases. The CDR3 spells CASSVAGQGGEKLFF. CDR3 bases: TGTGCCAGCAGCGTAGCCGGACAGGGGGGCGAAAAACTGTTTTTT.

The chain joins TRBV30 to TRBJ2-7; D is uncertain. The CDR3 consists of 12 residues. From germline, CDR1 is GTSNPN and CDR2 SVGIG (reference sequence). The germline V and J ends were trimmed by 2 bases and 1 base, with 6 bases remaining between them. In DNA form, the CDR3 reads TGTGCCTGGAGTCTGACATCCTACGAGCAGTACTTC. Translated, it gives CAWSLTSYEQYF.

The chain has TRBV13 and TRBJ2-7, with 7 bases fitting TRBD1. Germline assignment: CDR1 PRHDT and CDR2 FYEKMQ (reference sequence). The CDR3 has 15 amino acids. V was pared by 4 bases and J by 2 bases, with 8 bases of the junction left unmatched. The DNA for the CDR3 is TGTGCCAGCAGCTCTAAAAGGGGGCCGCCCTACGAGCAGTACTTC. Amino acids: CASSSKRGPPYEQYF. The full variable domain, rest sourced from reference TRBV13 and TRBJ2-7, is AAGVIQSPRHLIKEKRETATLKCYPIPRHDTVYWYQQGPGQDPQFLISFYEKMQSDKGSIPDRFSAQQFSDYHSELNMSSLELGDSALYFCASSSKRGPPYEQYFGPGTRLTVT.

The chain is built from TRBV6-1 and TRBJ1-2, with D possibly TRBD1 on 5 matching bases. V gave up 9 bases and J gave up 5 bases, with 19 bases separating them. The CDR3 contains 14 residues. The germline V gene encodes CDR1 MNHNS and CDR2 SASEGT. The CDR3 spells CASLSGPSIYGYTF. As DNA, the CDR3 is TGTGCCAGTCTCTCAGGGCCGTCTATTTATGGCTACACCTTC.

This chain joins TRBV4-1 and TRBJ2-7, with TRBD1 matching 8 bases. The CDR3 covers 15 residues. Germline trimming cut 3 bases from V and 1 base from J; bases unmatched to any gene: 5. CDR1 MGHRA and CDR2 YSYEKL come from the germline V gene. The CDR3 sequence: CASSHERQGSYEQYF. For the CDR3, the DNA is TGCGCCAGCAGCCACGAGAGACAGGGGTCCTACGAGCAGTACTTC.

V gene TRBV4-2 combines with J gene TRBJ2-1; tentatively, D is TRBD2 (7 bases). V shed 0 bases and J shed 1 base, with 10 bases lying between them. The CDR3 runs 16 residues. CDR1 LGHNA and CDR2 YNFKEQ come from the germline V gene. The CDR3: CASSQESGTSYNEQFF. CDR3 bases: TGTGCCAGCAGCCAAGAGAGCGGGACATCCTACAATGAGCAGTTCTTC.

The rearrangement links TRBV9 to TRBJ2-1, with TRBD2 matching 8 bases. Germline lookup yields CDR1 SGDLS and CDR2 YYNGEE. The V segment lost 5 bases and the J segment 9 bases; nucleotides outside the gene matches: 13. This CDR3 is built from 15 residues. The DNA of the CDR3 is TGTGCCAGCAGAGGGGGGCTAGCGGGCCCCAGTGAGCAGTTCTTC. It yields the protein CASRGGLAGPSEQFF.

The rearrangement joins TRBV7-6 to TRBJ1-2; D possibly corresponds to TRBD1 (5 bases). V gave up 4 bases and J gave up 5 bases, with 17 bases separating them. This CDR3 is 15 amino acids long. Germline V gene lookup returns CDR1 SGHVS and CDR2 FNYEAQ. In nucleotides, the CDR3 is TGTGCCAGCAGCTCCACCCCGGGGAGGGGATATGGCTACACCTTC. It specifies CASSSTPGRGYGYTF.

V usage is TRBV9 and J usage is TRBJ1-1; no clear D. This CDR3 contains 14 residues. V dropped 2 bases and J dropped 5 bases, with 13 bases sitting between them. Germline loops: CDR1 SGDLS, CDR2 YYNGEE. CDR3: CASSVLVTGTEAFF. The CDR3 DNA reads TGTGCCAGCAGCGTTCTGGTGACGGGTACTGAAGCTTTCTTT. Supplemented by reference TRBV9 and TRBJ1-1, the full variable domain reads DSGVTQTPKHLITATGQRVTLRCSPRSGDLSVYWYQQSLDQGLQFLIQYYNGEERAKGNILERFSAQQFPDLHSELNLSSLELGDSALYFCASSVLVTGTEAFFGQGTRLTVV.

V is TRBV2 and J is TRBJ2-2, with TRBD2 as a possible D gene (6 bases). The germline gives CDR1 SNHLY, CDR2 FYNNEI. The CDR3 extends over 14 amino acids. Trimming took off 6 bases at V and 0 bases at J, with 8 bases between the two ends. The CDR3 here is CASRSSANTGELFF. The CDR3 coding sequence is TGTGCCAGCAGATCTAGCGCGAACACCGGGGAGCTGTTTTTT.

In its sample, this clone was seen a few times. The chain employs TRBV9 and TRBJ2-3, with D unresolved. Germline V lookup: CDR1 SGDLS, CDR2 YYNGEE. The CDR3 consists of 13 residues. V lost 4 bases, J lost 4 bases, and 10 bases lay in between. The CDR3: CASSLRGPDTQYF. CDR3 coding DNA: TGTGCCAGCAGCCTGAGAGGCCCAGATACGCAGTATTTT. Full variable domain (outside the CDR3, taken from reference TRBV9 and TRBJ2-3): DSGVTQTPKHLITATGQRVTLRCSPRSGDLSVYWYQQSLDQGLQFLIQYYNGEERAKGNILERFSAQQFPDLHSELNLSSLELGDSALYFCASSLRGPDTQYFGPGTRLTVL.